This T cell receptor beta chain was captured by sequencing in a study of shared clonotypes between healthy human individuals. As for this clone: Antigen: not known.

J was trimmed by 3 bases and V by 5 bases; bases with no gene match: 7. Germline CDR1 reads SGHAT; CDR2 reads FQNNGV. The CDR3 runs 16 residues. Using immunoSEQ multiplex PCR, the repertoire was profiled, and TCRdb retains in-frame clones only, with some absent. In the table there are fewer than 2.5 million clones, over 85% of which are singletons. Study results and caveats: Represented diversity (both genetic and exposure-history) was limited by the small number of donors. Roughly 5% of naive CD4 clonotypes were common to a handful of donors.

The receptor's source is a man younger than 30 in good health. Some clones in this sample may be carry-over from other donors' samples. The specimen sequenced was naive CD4+ T cells from PBMCs. The subset here: CD45RA+ positively selected. The chain has TRBV11-2 and TRBJ2-2; 9 positions agree with TRBD2. The CDR3 is CASSLILAGDTGELFF. DNA of the CDR3: TGTGCCAGCAGCCTCATCTTAGCGGGAGACACCGGGGAGCTGTTTTTT.